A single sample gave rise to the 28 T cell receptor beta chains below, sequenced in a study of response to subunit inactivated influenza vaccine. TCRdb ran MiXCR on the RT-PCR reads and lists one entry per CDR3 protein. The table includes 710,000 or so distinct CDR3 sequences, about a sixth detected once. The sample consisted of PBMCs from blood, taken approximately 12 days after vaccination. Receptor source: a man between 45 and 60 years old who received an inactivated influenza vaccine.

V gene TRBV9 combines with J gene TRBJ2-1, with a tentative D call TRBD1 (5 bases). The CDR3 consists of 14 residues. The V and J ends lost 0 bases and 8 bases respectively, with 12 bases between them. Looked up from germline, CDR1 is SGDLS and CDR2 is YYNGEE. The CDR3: CASSVGRGVDEQFF. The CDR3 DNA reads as TGTGCCAGCAGCGTAGGAAGGGGCGTCGATGAGCAGTTCTTC. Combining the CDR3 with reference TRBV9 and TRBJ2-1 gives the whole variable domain DSGVTQTPKHLITATGQRVTLRCSPRSGDLSVYWYQQSLDQGLQFLIQYYNGEERAKGNILERFSAQQFPDLHSELNLSSLELGDSALYFCASSVGRGVDEQFFGPGTRLTVL.

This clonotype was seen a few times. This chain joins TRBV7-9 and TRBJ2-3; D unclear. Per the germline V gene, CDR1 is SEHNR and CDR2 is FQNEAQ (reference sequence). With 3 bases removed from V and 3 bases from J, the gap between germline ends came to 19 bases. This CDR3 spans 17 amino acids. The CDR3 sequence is CASSFPPSAIKTDTQYF. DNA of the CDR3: TGTGCCAGCAGCTTCCCCCCGTCCGCGATAAAAACAGATACGCAGTATTTT.

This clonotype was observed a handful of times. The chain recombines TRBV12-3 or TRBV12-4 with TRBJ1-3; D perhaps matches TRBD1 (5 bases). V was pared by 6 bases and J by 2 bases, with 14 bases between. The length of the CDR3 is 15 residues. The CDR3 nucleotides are TGTGCCAGCAGGGGGACGGCCGGGACTGGAAACACCATATATTTT. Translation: CASRGTAGTGNTIYF.

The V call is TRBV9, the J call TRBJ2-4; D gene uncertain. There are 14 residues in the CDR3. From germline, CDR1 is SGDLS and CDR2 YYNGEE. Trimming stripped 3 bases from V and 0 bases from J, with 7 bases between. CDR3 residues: CASSAGLAKNIQYF. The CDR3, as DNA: TGTGCCAGCAGCGCGGGCTTAGCCAAAAACATTCAGTACTTC.

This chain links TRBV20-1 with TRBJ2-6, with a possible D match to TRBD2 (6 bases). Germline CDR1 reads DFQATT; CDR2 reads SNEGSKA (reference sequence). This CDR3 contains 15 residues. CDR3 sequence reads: CSATSGGSGANVLTF. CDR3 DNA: TGCAGCGCGACCTCTGGGGGGTCTGGGGCCAACGTCCTGACTTTC.

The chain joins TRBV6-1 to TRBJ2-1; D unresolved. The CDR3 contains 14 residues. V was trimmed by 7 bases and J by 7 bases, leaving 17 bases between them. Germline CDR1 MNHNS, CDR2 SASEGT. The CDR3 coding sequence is TGTGCCAGCATCTTTGGTGGAGAAGCGAATGAGCAGTTCTTC. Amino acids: CASIFGGEANEQFF.

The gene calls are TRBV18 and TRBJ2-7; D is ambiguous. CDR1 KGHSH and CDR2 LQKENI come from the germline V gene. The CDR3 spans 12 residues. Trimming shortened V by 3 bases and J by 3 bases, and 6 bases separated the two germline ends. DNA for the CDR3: TGTGCCAGCTCACCGGACGACTACGAGCAGTACTTC. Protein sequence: CASSPDDYEQYF.

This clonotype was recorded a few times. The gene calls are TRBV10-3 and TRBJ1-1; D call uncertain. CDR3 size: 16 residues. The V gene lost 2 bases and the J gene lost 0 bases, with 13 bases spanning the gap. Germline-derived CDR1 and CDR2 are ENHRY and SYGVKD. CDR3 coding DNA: TGTGCCATCAGTGAGAAGGGCGGACCATTGAACACTGAAGCTTTCTTT. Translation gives CAISEKGGPLNTEAFF.

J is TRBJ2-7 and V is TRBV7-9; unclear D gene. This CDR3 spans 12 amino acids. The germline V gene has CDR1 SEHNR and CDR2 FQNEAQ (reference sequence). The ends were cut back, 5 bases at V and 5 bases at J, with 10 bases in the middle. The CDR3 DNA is TGTGCCAGCAGCCAAGTCTACCACGAGCAGTACTTC. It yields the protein CASSQVYHEQYF.

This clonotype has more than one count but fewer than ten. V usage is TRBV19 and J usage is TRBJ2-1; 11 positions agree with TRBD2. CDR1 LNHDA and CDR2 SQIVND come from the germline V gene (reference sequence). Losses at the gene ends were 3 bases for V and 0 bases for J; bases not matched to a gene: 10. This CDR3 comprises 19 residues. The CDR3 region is CASSISRASGRSSYNEQFF. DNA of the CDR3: TGTGCCAGTAGTATTTCTCGGGCTAGCGGGAGGTCCTCCTACAATGAGCAGTTCTTC.

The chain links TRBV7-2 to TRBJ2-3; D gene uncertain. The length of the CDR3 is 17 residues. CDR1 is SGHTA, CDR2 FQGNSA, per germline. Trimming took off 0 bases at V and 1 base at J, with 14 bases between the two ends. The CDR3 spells CASSLAPLTEGTDTQYF. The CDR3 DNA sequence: TGTGCCAGCAGCTTAGCCCCCCTAACGGAAGGCACAGATACGCAGTATTTT.

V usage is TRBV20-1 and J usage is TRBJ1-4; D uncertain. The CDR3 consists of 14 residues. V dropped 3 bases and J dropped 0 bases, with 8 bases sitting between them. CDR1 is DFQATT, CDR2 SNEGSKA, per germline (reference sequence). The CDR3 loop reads CSASKGSTNEKLFF. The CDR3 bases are TGCAGTGCTAGTAAGGGTTCAACTAATGAAAAACTGTTTTTT.

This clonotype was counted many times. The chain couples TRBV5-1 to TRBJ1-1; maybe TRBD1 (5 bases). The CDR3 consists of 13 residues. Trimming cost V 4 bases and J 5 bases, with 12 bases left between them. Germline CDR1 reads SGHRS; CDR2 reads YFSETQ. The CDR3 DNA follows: TGCGCCAGCAGCAAGATTAGGGGAACTGAAGCTTTCTTT. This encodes CASSKIRGTEAFF.

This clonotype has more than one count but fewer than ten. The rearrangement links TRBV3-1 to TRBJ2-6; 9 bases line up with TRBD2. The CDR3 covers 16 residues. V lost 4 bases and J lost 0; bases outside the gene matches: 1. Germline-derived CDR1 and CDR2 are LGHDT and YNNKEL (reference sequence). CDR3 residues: CASSRSGSSGANVLTF. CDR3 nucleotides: TGTGCCAGCAGCCGTAGCGGGAGCTCTGGGGCCAACGTCCTGACTTTC.

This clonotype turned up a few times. CDR3 in amino acids: CSAGGGQGARDTQYF. The CDR3 nucleotides are TGCAGCGCCGGAGGGGGACAGGGGGCAAGAGATACGCAGTATTTT. This chain joins TRBV29-1 and TRBJ2-3, with TRBD1 matching over 12 bases. V dropped 7 bases and J dropped 5; count of bases not matched to a gene: 10. The CDR3 contains 15 residues. Germline V gene sequence: CDR1 SQVTM, CDR2 ANQGSEA.

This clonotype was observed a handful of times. The CDR3 nucleotides are TGTGCCACTACCGGGACTTGGACAGATACGCAGTATTTT. Protein: CATTGTWTDTQYF. The V gene is TRBV15, the J gene TRBJ2-3, with D possibly matching TRBD2 (6 bases). V lost 9 bases, J lost 3 bases, and 13 bases lay in between. The V gene's germline CDR1 is LNHNV and CDR2 YYDKDF (reference sequence). This CDR3 is 13 amino acids long.

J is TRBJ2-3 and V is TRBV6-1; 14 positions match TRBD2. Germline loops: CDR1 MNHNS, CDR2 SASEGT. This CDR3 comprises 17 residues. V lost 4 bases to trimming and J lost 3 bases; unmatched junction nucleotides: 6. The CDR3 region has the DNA TGTGCCAGCAGTGGGACTAGCGGGGGGACGGGGACAGATACGCAGTATTTT. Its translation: CASSGTSGGTGTDTQYF.

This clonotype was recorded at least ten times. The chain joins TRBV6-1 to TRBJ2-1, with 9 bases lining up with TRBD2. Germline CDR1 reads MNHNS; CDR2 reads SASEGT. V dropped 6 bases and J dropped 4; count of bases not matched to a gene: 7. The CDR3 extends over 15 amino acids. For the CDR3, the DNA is TGTGCCAGCAGCCCCAGCGGGGGGAGATACAATGAGCAGTTCTTC. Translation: CASSPSGGRYNEQFF.

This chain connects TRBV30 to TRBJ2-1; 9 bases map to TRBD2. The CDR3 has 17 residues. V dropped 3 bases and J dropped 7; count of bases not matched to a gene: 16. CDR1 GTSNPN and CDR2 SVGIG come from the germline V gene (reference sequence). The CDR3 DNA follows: TGTGCCTGGAGGCTAGTCGGGGTAGCGGGGGTCAAAAATGAGCAGTTCTTC. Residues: CAWRLVGVAGVKNEQFF.

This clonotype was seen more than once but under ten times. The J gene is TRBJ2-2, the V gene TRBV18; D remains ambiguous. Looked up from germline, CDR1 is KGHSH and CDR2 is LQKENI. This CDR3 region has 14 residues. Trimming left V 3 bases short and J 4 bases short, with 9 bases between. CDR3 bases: TGTGCCAGCTCACCTCCGGGTGTCACCGGGGAGCTGTTTTTT. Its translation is CASSPPGVTGELFF.

The CDR3 here is CASSSPGGIWEKLFF. The DNA for the CDR3 is TGTGCCAGCAGTTCCCCCGGGGGAATTTGGGAAAAACTGTTTTTT. This sequence joins TRBV28 and TRBJ1-4, with D perhaps matching TRBD1 (5 bases). CDR3 length equals 15 residues. Germline V gene lookup returns CDR1 MDHEN and CDR2 SYDVKM. Trimming took off 4 bases at V and 8 bases at J, with 17 bases between the two ends.

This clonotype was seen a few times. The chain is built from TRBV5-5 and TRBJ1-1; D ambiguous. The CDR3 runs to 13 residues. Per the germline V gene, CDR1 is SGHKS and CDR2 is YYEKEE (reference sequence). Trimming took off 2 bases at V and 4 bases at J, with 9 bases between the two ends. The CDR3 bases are TGTGCCAGCAGCTTAAGGGTAGTCACTGAAGCTTTCTTT. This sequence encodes CASSLRVVTEAFF. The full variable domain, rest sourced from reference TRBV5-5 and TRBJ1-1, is DAGVTQSPTHLIKTRGQQVTLRCSPISGHKSVSWYQQVLGQGPQFIFQYYEKEERGRGNFPDRFSARQFPNYSSELNVNALLLGDSALYLCASSLRVVTEAFFGQGTRLTVV.

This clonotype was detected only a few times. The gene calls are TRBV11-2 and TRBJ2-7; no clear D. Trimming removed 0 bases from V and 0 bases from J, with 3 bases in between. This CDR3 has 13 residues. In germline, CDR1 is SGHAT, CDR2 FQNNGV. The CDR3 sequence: CASSLEFSYEQYF. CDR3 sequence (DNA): TGTGCCAGCAGCTTAGAATTCTCCTACGAGCAGTACTTC.

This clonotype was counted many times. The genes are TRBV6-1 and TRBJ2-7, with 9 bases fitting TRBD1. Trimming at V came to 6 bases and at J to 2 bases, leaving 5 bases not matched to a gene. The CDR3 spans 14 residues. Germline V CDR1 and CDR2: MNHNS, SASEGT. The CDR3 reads CASSTGQGTYEQYF. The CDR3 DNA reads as TGTGCCAGCAGCACGGGACAGGGTACCTACGAGCAGTACTTC.

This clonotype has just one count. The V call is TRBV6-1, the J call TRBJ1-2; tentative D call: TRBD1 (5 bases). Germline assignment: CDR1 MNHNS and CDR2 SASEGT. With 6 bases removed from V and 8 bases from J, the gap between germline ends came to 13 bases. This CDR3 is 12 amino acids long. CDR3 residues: CASRGGGMGYTF. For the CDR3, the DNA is TGTGCCAGCAGGGGGGGTGGCATGGGCTACACCTTC.

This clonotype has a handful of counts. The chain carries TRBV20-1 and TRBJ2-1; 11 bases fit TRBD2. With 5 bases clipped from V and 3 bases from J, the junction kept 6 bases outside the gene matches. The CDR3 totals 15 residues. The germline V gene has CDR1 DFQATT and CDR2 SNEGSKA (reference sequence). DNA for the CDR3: TGCAGTGCTTGGGTGCTAGCGGGGGGCTACAATGAGCAGTTCTTC. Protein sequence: CSAWVLAGGYNEQFF.

The CDR3 DNA follows: TGCGCCAGCAGCTTCCGACAGGCGTTAACCCATGAGCAGTTCTTC. Its protein is CASSFRQALTHEQFF. The gene calls are TRBV5-1 and TRBJ2-1; tentative D call: TRBD1 (6 bases). The V and J ends lost 2 bases and 8 bases respectively, with 17 bases between them. The length of the CDR3 is 15 residues. Per the germline V gene, CDR1 is SGHRS and CDR2 is YFSETQ.

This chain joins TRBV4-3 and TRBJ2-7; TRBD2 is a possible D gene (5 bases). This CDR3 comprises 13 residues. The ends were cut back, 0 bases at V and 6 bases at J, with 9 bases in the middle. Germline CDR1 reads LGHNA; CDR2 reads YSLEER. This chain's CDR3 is CASSQDYGGEQYF. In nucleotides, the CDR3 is TGCGCCAGCAGCCAAGATTATGGAGGCGAGCAGTACTTC.